The clone carrying this T cell receptor (beta chain) was observed at least ten times. Its antigen is unknown. The data originate from a study of T cells in Graves' hyperthyroidism and ophthalmopathy. Overall study findings and caveats: Among clonotypes expanded in thyroid above 0.001, most were also found in blood.

Hyperthyroidism patients were newly diagnosed, had disease duration under 2 months, and were aged 18 to 65 years. Used for diagnoses were clinical symptoms, serum thyroxine and TRAb, thyroid ultrasound and orbital computed tomography. Researchers amplified the TCR beta CDR3 regions from RNA transcripts. With the HTBI primer set, the TCR CDR3 went through a first round of RT-PCR. TCRdb re-called the multiplex PCR reads through MiXCR, storing one row per CDR3 protein. The table has hundreds of thousands of distinct CDR3 sequences, 13% to 15% seen once. The sample was blood. This TCR came from a woman under 30 with Graves' hyperthyroidism.

The CDR3 protein is CASEQHEMYTEAFF. The CDR3 bases are TGTGCCAGCGAGCAGCATGAAATGTACACTGAAGCTTTCTTT. The chain has TRBV2 and TRBJ1-1; no definite D call. This CDR3 comprises 14 residues. The ends were cut back, 8 bases at V and 3 bases at J, with 16 bases in the middle. Germline CDR1 and CDR2: SNHLY and FYNNEI. The whole variable domain, remainder taken from reference TRBV2 and TRBJ1-1, is EPEVTQTPSHQVTQMGQEVILRCVPISNHLYFYWYRQILGQKVEFLVSFYNNEISEKSEIFDDQFSVERPDGSNFTLKIRSTKLEDSAMYFCASEQHEMYTEAFFGQGTRLTVV.